These 30 T cell receptor beta chains originate from one sample sequenced in a study of T-cell reconstitution after alpha-beta-depleted transplantation in children. Unique molecular identifiers were used to barcode this TCRbeta library. One entry per CDR3 protein, called by TCRdb with MiXCR from the PCR reads. Here the sample spans hundreds of thousands of distinct CDR3 sequences, roughly 8.2% being singletons. Sequencing was performed on PBMCs, mostly from graft donor cells, taken 180 days after TCRalphabeta/CD19-depleted stem cell transplant. These receptors all stem from a male patient younger than 18 who had a stem cell transplant for acute lymphoblastic leukemia, so the T cells may come from the graft donor.

The table lists this clonotype with a few counts. The V gene is TRBV23-1, the J gene TRBJ2-7, with D uncertain. TRBV23-1 counts as an open reading frame of uncertain function. CDR3 length: 13 amino acids. V dropped 0 bases and J dropped 4 bases, with 7 bases sitting between them. The CDR3 here is CASSQSNFYEQYF. In DNA form, the CDR3 reads TGCGCCAGCAGTCAATCGAACTTTTACGAGCAGTACTTC.

The genes are TRBV19 and TRBJ2-1, with 11 bases that match TRBD2. The CDR3 has 16 residues. V was clipped by 3 bases and J by 2 bases; unmatched bases: 3. From germline, CDR1 is LNHDA and CDR2 SQIVND (reference sequence). In DNA form, the CDR3 reads TGTGCCAGTAGTATTAGCGGGAGGGTCGCCTACAATGAGCAGTTCTTC. Translated, it gives CASSISGRVAYNEQFF.

This clonotype came up many times. The CDR3 loop is CASIPGQGVYEQYF. For the CDR3, the DNA is TGCGCCAGCATCCCGGGACAGGGGGTCTACGAGCAGTACTTC. The rearrangement uses TRBV5-1 and TRBJ2-7, with TRBD1 matching over 11 bases. CDR3 length equals 14 residues. V gave up 6 bases and J gave up 3 bases; unmatched junction bases: 5. The germline V gene has CDR1 SGHRS and CDR2 YFSETQ.

This clonotype was found many times. The V gene is TRBV7-6, the J gene TRBJ2-5; D is ambiguous. V was trimmed by 3 bases and J by 4 bases, leaving 21 bases between them. The CDR3 length is 17 residues. Per the germline V gene, CDR1 is SGHVS and CDR2 is FNYEAQ. Written as DNA, the CDR3 is TGTGCCAGCAGCTTCATGGGGAATAGGATATATCGAGAGACCCAGTACTTC. Encoded protein: CASSFMGNRIYRETQYF.

This clonotype occurred many times. The genes are TRBV7-8 and TRBJ2-3; tentatively, D is TRBD2 (6 bases). This CDR3 region has 14 residues. In germline, CDR1 is SGHVS, CDR2 FQNEAQ. The V end was cut by 3 bases, the J end by 2 bases, with 9 bases between. The CDR3 DNA reads as TGTGCCAGCAGCTTCGGGGGAAACACAGATACGCAGTATTTT. Translated, it gives CASSFGGNTDTQYF.

At least ten counts were recorded for this clonotype. The chain uses TRBV12-3 or TRBV12-4 and TRBJ1-5; D gene uncertain. V was trimmed by 5 bases and J by 4 bases, leaving 12 bases between them. The CDR3 length is 14 residues. The CDR3 sequence: CASSPYGGNQPQHF. CDR3 sequence (DNA): TGTGCCAGCAGTCCTTATGGAGGGAATCAGCCCCAGCATTTT.

This clonotype came up many times. This chain joins TRBV27 and TRBJ1-1, with D perhaps matching TRBD1 (5 bases). CDR1 is MNHEY, CDR2 SMNVEV, per germline (reference sequence). The CDR3 is 16 residues long. Trimming took 2 bases from V and 4 from J, leaving 17 bases between them. The CDR3 loop reads CASSLRGRSFSTEAFF. The CDR3 DNA reads TGTGCCAGCAGTTTAAGGGGCAGGAGCTTTAGCACTGAAGCTTTCTTT.

This clonotype was detected ten times or more. The V gene is TRBV3-1, the J gene TRBJ2-5; no firm D call. Germline V gene lookup returns CDR1 LGHDT and CDR2 YNNKEL (reference sequence). The CDR3 covers 11 residues. V was clipped by 4 bases and J by 6 bases, with 6 bases between them. CDR3 coding DNA: TGTGCCAGCAGCCCCTACCAGACCCAGTACTTC. Its translation is CASSPYQTQYF.

This clonotype was seen repeatedly, ten times or more. CDR3 protein: CSVDGQGAETQYF. CDR3 DNA sequence: TGCAGCGTTGACGGGCAGGGGGCGGAGACCCAGTACTTC. This chain connects TRBV29-1 to TRBJ2-5; 8 bases line up with TRBD1. After removal of 3 bases from V and 5 bases from J, the junction contained 5 bases not matched to a gene. This CDR3 is 13 amino acids long. Germline-derived CDR1 and CDR2 are SQVTM and ANQGSEA.

This clonotype was picked up many times. The chain uses TRBV7-3 and TRBJ2-7; 8 bases agree with TRBD2. CDR1 is SGHTA, CDR2 FQGTGA, per germline. V was pared by 3 bases and J by 5 bases, with 9 bases of the junction left unmatched. This CDR3 has 15 residues. The CDR3 sequence is CASSFTGGLMDEQYF. CDR3 bases: TGTGCCAGCAGCTTCACGGGAGGGTTGATGGACGAGCAGTACTTC.

Ten or more counts support this clonotype. The chain joins TRBV18 to TRBJ1-5, with D unresolved. Germline assignment: CDR1 KGHSH and CDR2 LQKENI. The CDR3 is made up of 13 amino acids. Trimming stripped 2 bases from V and 6 bases from J, with 8 bases between. The CDR3 is CASSPGAGQPQHF. In nucleotides, the CDR3 is TGTGCCAGCTCACCAGGTGCAGGTCAGCCCCAGCATTTT.

This clonotype appeared many times. The V call is TRBV5-1, the J call TRBJ2-2; 10 bases line up with TRBD2. Germline assignment: CDR1 SGHRS and CDR2 YFSETQ. The CDR3 covers 17 residues. J lost 4 bases, V lost 5 bases, and 11 bases had no gene match. This chain's CDR3 is CASSEKAGGLSTGELFF. CDR3 coding DNA: TGCGCCAGCAGTGAAAAAGCGGGAGGGCTAAGCACCGGGGAGCTGTTTTTT.

This clonotype was recorded many times. The chain has TRBV27 and TRBJ2-2; D gene ambiguous. Germline CDR1 MNHEY, CDR2 SMNVEV (reference sequence). This CDR3 is built from 12 residues. V lost 9 bases, J lost 6 bases, and 11 bases lay in between. The CDR3, as DNA: TGTGCCAGTTCCAGTATTCCCGGGGAGCTGTTTTTT. Translation: CASSSIPGELFF.

In its sample, this clonotype was seen many times. The rearrangement links TRBV20-1 to TRBJ2-7, with TRBD2 matching over 8 bases. Trimming took 4 bases from V and 3 from J; bases not matched to a gene: 8. The germline gives CDR1 DFQATT, CDR2 SNEGSKA (reference sequence). The CDR3 loop spans 14 amino acids. DNA for the CDR3: TGCAGTGCTATCCGGGGGGGCATCCTCTACGAGCAGTACTTC. It encodes CSAIRGGILYEQYF.

Of note for this clonotype: A clone one base away is much larger, so this may be a read error. This rearrangement joins TRBV15 to TRBJ2-3; 9 bases map to TRBD1. This CDR3 has 16 amino acids. The ends lost 4 bases at V and 3 bases at J; junction bases unmatched: 8. Germline lookup yields CDR1 LNHNV and CDR2 YYDKDF (reference sequence). Here the CDR3 reads CATSTTGGIVTDTQYF. The CDR3 DNA follows: TGTGCCACCAGCACAACAGGGGGCATTGTGACAGATACGCAGTATTTT.

Ten or more counts support this clonotype. The gene calls are TRBV4-2 and TRBJ2-7; D ambiguous. Trimming took off 4 bases at V and 7 bases at J, with 17 bases between the two ends. The CDR3 extends over 14 amino acids. Germline CDR1 reads LGHNA; CDR2 reads YNFKEQ. This CDR3 reads CASSPSGPSVEQYF. The CDR3 bases are TGTGCCAGCAGCCCCTCCGGACCGTCCGTGGAGCAGTACTTC.

The table lists this clonotype with many counts. The chain has TRBV5-1 and TRBJ2-3, with D hard to call. The CDR3 has 12 amino acids. CDR1 SGHRS and CDR2 YFSETQ come from the germline V gene. V lost 4 bases, J lost 6 bases, and 9 bases lay in between. CDR3 coding DNA: TGCGCCAGCAGCCGAGATGTGGATACGCAGTATTTT. Amino acids: CASSRDVDTQYF.

This clonotype was observed at least ten times. The rearrangement uses TRBV6-5 and TRBJ2-1, with a possible D match to TRBD1 (6 bases). V lost 6 bases to trimming and J lost 6 bases, with 12 bases between them. Looked up from germline, CDR1 is MNHEY and CDR2 is SVGAGI. This CDR3 is built from 13 residues. The DNA for the CDR3 is TGTGCCAGCAGCCTACAGGGCCTCAATGAGCAGTTCTTC. This gives the protein CASSLQGLNEQFF.

This clonotype was counted only a few times. The chain joins TRBV24-1 to TRBJ2-5; D might be TRBD2 (6 bases). Germline CDR1 and CDR2: KGHDR and SFDVKD. Trimming removed 5 bases from V and 2 bases from J, with 11 bases in between. The CDR3 loop spans 14 amino acids. The CDR3 bases are TGTGCCACCAGTGCCACCGGGACTCAAGAGACCCAGTACTTC. Translated: CATSATGTQETQYF.

This clonotype is a singleton in its sample. A read error may be the cause here, since a much bigger clone is one base away. The rearrangement links TRBV2 to TRBJ1-4, with D unresolved. The CDR3 loop spans 12 amino acids. CDR1 and CDR2 (germline): SNHLY, FYNNEI. The DNA for the CDR3 is TGTGCCAGCAGTGATCCGGGCGAAAACCTGTTTTTT. Its translation is CASSDPGENLFF.

This clonotype came up many times. The chain combines TRBV7-8 with TRBJ2-5; 9 bases match TRBD1. CDR3 length: 13 amino acids. Losses at the gene ends were 4 bases for V and 4 bases for J; bases not matched to a gene: 1. Germline V gene lookup returns CDR1 SGHVS and CDR2 FQNEAQ. The DNA of the CDR3 is TGTGCCAGCAGCTGGACAGGGGCAGAGACCCAGTACTTC. Translated: CASSWTGAETQYF.

This clonotype was seen at least ten times. The rearrangement links TRBV6-5 to TRBJ2-5; maybe TRBD2 (7 bases). V lost 4 bases and J lost 0, with 18 bases in between. This CDR3 spans 17 amino acids. Germline CDR1 and CDR2: MNHEY and SVGAGI. The CDR3 DNA follows: TGTGCCAGCAGTTCCTTCGGGGGGCCGGGGTACCAAGAGACCCAGTACTTC. Translated, it gives CASSSFGGPGYQETQYF.

This clonotype has ten or more counts. This chain uses TRBV29-1 with TRBJ2-1; D not resolved. The CDR3 spans 12 residues. V was cut by 3 bases and J by 3 bases, with 6 bases left in between. The germline V gene encodes CDR1 SQVTM and CDR2 ANQGSEA. The CDR3 DNA follows: TGCAGCGTTGAGGAAGTCTACAATGAGCAGTTCTTC. This codes for CSVEEVYNEQFF.

This clonotype was detected ten times or more. The rearrangement joins TRBV5-6 to TRBJ2-1; tentative D call: TRBD2 (6 bases). V lost 1 base and J 4 bases, leaving 12 bases between the germline ends. Germline lookup yields CDR1 SGHDT and CDR2 YYEEEE. This CDR3 is 15 amino acids long. The CDR3 DNA reads TGTGCCAGCAGCTTGCCGGGACTTCATTACAATGAGCAGTTCTTC. Translated: CASSLPGLHYNEQFF.

This clonotype was picked up many times. The rearrangement links TRBV12-3 or TRBV12-4 to TRBJ2-7; D gene uncertain. This CDR3 is 12 amino acids long. V lost 0 bases, J lost 6 bases, and 6 bases lay in between. CDR3 nucleotides: TGTGCCAGCAGTTTAGCGTCGGGCGAGCAGTACTTC. Its protein product is CASSLASGEQYF.

This clonotype was seen ten or more times. V usage is TRBV6-1 and J usage is TRBJ1-1; 9 positions match TRBD1. The CDR3 has 15 amino acids. Germline CDR1 is MNHNS and CDR2 is SASEGT. The V gene end was trimmed by 6 bases and the J gene end by 1 base; junction bases not matched to a gene: 6. CDR3 in amino acids: CASRAGQGPNTEAFF. CDR3 nucleotides: TGTGCCAGCAGGGCTGGACAGGGGCCGAACACTGAAGCTTTCTTT.

This clonotype was seen at least ten times. The chain joins TRBV5-1 to TRBJ1-1; D may be TRBD1 (6 bases). Trimming cost V 2 bases and J 7 bases, with 9 bases left between them. CDR3 size: 12 residues. Germline V CDR1 and CDR2: SGHRS, YFSETQ. This chain's CDR3 is CASSFQGSEAFF. CDR3 bases: TGCGCCAGCAGCTTCCAGGGGAGTGAAGCTTTCTTT.

The rearrangement joins TRBV12-3 or TRBV12-4 to TRBJ1-5; 8 bases map to TRBD1. Trimming removed 2 bases from V and 2 bases from J; junction bases left unmatched: 14. This CDR3 comprises 19 residues. DNA for the CDR3: TGTGCCAGCAGTTTACGGGGAGTCCAGGGGGCGGGGGGCAATCAGCCCCAGCATTTT. This translates into CASSLRGVQGAGGNQPQHF.

This clonotype was recorded at least ten times. This chain joins TRBV14 and TRBJ2-7, with 9 bases matching TRBD2. The trim removed 6 bases at V and 1 base at J, leaving 16 bases unmatched. Germline loops: CDR1 SGHDN, CDR2 FVKESK. This CDR3 comprises 18 residues. The CDR3 loop is CASREREARRAISYEQYF. For the CDR3, the DNA is TGTGCCAGCAGGGAGCGGGAGGCCCGCAGAGCAATATCCTACGAGCAGTACTTC.

This clonotype showed up many times. The chain recombines TRBV3-1 with TRBJ1-5; D call uncertain. The germline V and J ends were trimmed by 0 bases and 9 bases, with 15 bases remaining between them. The V gene's germline CDR1 is LGHDT and CDR2 YNNKEL (reference sequence). The CDR3 is 15 residues long. The CDR3 coding sequence is TGTGCCAGCAGCCAAGATCATATGGGCAAGGCGCCCCAGCATTTT. It codes for CASSQDHMGKAPQHF.